A single sample is the source of the 20 T cell receptor beta chains below, sequenced in a study of blood T cell repertoires in COVID-19. Some clones are missing from TCRdb's copy, which holds only in-frame ones; the method was immunoSEQ multiplex PCR. Of 100,000 to 150,000 clones listed, more than 70% are singletons. The sample taken for sequencing was peripheral blood. The receptor source for this set is a woman aged 60-75 years with acute or convalescent COVID-19.

The chain uses TRBV7-8 and TRBJ2-5; 8 bases match TRBD2. Germline V gene lookup returns CDR1 SGHVS and CDR2 FQNEAQ. The length of the CDR3 is 17 residues. J gave up 1 base and V 5 bases, and 12 bases lay outside the gene matches. CDR3 sequence (DNA): TGTGCCAGCAGCCGCACCCCCGGGACTAGACGCCAAGAGACCCAGTACTTC. Translated, it gives CASSRTPGTRRQETQYF. Filled out from reference TRBV7-8 and TRBJ2-5, the complete variable domain reads GAGVSQSPRYKVAKRGQDVALRCDPISGHVSLFWYQQALGQGPEFLTYFQNEAQLDKSGLPSDRFFAERPEGSVSTLKIQRTQQEDSAVYLCASSRTPGTRRQETQYFGPGTRLLVL.

This chain links TRBV11-3 with TRBJ2-3, with 7 positions matching TRBD2. After removal of 0 bases from V and 2 bases from J, the junction contained 8 bases not matched to a gene. This CDR3 has 17 residues. Germline lookup yields CDR1 SGHNT and CDR2 YENEEA. The CDR3 nucleotides read TGTGCCAGCAGCTTAGATCGGTCGGGAGGCCCCACAGATACGCAGTATTTT. Translated, it gives CASSLDRSGGPTDTQYF.

V gene TRBV9 combines with J gene TRBJ1-1; tentatively, D is TRBD1 (5 bases). Germline lookup yields CDR1 SGDLS and CDR2 YYNGEE. CDR3 length: 15 amino acids. The V gene lost 4 bases and the J gene lost 4 bases, with 17 bases spanning the gap. The CDR3 sequence: CASSPPGVGSTEAFF. CDR3 nucleotide sequence: TGTGCCAGCAGCCCCCCGGGGGTTGGTAGCACTGAAGCTTTCTTT.

Details on this clone: The sample has other DNA sequences that encode this CDR3 too. The gene calls are TRBV9 and TRBJ2-1, with 9 positions matching TRBD2. The CDR3 sequence is 15 residues long. The germline V gene has CDR1 SGDLS and CDR2 YYNGEE. Trimming cost V 1 base and J 4 bases; bases outside gene matches: 3. The CDR3 DNA reads as TGTGCCAGCAGCGTAAGCAGCGGGGGGTACAATGAGCAGTTCTTC. This encodes CASSVSSGGYNEQFF. The variable domain in full, completed from reference TRBV9 and TRBJ2-1, reads DSGVTQTPKHLITATGQRVTLRCSPRSGDLSVYWYQQSLDQGLQFLIQYYNGEERAKGNILERFSAQQFPDLHSELNLSSLELGDSALYFCASSVSSGGYNEQFFGPGTRLTVL.

This chain joins TRBV18 and TRBJ2-1; unclear D gene. The germline V gene encodes CDR1 KGHSH and CDR2 LQKENI. This CDR3 is built from 12 residues. V lost 2 bases to trimming and J lost 7 bases, with 6 bases between them. The CDR3 DNA is TGTGCCAGCTCACCAACTGCGAATGAGCAGTTCTTC. Amino acid sequence: CASSPTANEQFF.

About this clone itself: The same CDR3 can be traced to other DNA sequences in this sample. The chain links TRBV3-1 (or the pseudogene TRBV3-2) to TRBJ1-1; no reliable D call. V dropped 3 bases and J dropped 2 bases, with 7 bases sitting between them. CDR1 LGHDT and CDR2 YNNKEL come from the germline V gene (reference sequence). The CDR3 sequence is 13 residues long. The CDR3, as DNA: TGTGCCAGCAGCCAGACTTTTAACACTGAAGCTTTCTTT. As protein: CASSQTFNTEAFF.

The CDR3 loop reads CASSVGGIAEGQQFF. The DNA of the CDR3 is TGTGCCAGCAGCGTAGGAGGAATAGCGGAAGGCCAGCAGTTCTTC. The chain combines TRBV9 with TRBJ2-1; tentatively, D is TRBD2 (6 bases). Germline V lookup: CDR1 SGDLS, CDR2 YYNGEE. V was cut by 0 bases and J by 11 bases, with 18 bases left in between. The CDR3 contains 15 residues.

V usage is TRBV15 and J usage is TRBJ1-2; D is perhaps TRBD1 (5 bases). The V gene lost 6 bases and the J gene lost 5 bases, with 13 bases spanning the gap. The CDR3 has 13 residues. CDR1 is LNHNV and CDR2 is YYDKDF in the germline V gene (reference sequence). CDR3 sequence (DNA): TGTGCCACCAGTGCTGTGGGGGGTTATGGCTACACCTTC. It specifies CATSAVGGYGYTF. Combining the CDR3 with reference TRBV15 and TRBJ1-2 gives the whole variable domain DAMVIQNPRYQVTQFGKPVTLSCSQTLNHNVMYWYQQKSSQAPKLLFHYYDKDFNNEADTPDNFQSRRPNTSFCFLDIRSPGLGDTAMYLCATSAVGGYGYTFGSGTRLTVV.

V usage is TRBV7-8 and J usage is TRBJ1-4; maybe TRBD1 (6 bases). Germline CDR1 SGHVS, CDR2 FQNEAQ. The V end lost 2 bases, the J end lost 0 bases, and 19 bases lay between the germline ends. This CDR3 has 19 amino acids. This CDR3 is CASSLPPGRGAATNEKLFF. CDR3 nucleotide sequence: TGTGCCAGCAGCTTACCCCCTGGGAGGGGGGCTGCAACTAATGAAAAACTGTTTTTT.

V gene TRBV2 combines with J gene TRBJ1-1; 8 bases match TRBD1. Germline CDR1 is SNHLY and CDR2 is FYNNEI. This CDR3 contains 13 residues. V dropped 11 bases and J dropped 4; count of bases not matched to a gene: 9. The CDR3 region is CAGHTGGSTEAFF. The CDR3 nucleotides read TGTGCCGGACATACAGGGGGGAGCACTGAAGCTTTCTTT.

This clone turned up a few times. The chain recombines TRBV6-2 or TRBV6-3 with TRBJ2-2; 8 nucleotides align to TRBD2. Germline values: CDR1 MNHEY, CDR2 SVGEGT. CDR3 length: 18 amino acids. V was clipped by 2 bases and J by 1 base; unmatched bases: 9. This chain's CDR3 is CASSYRLAGVMNTGELFF. The CDR3 bases are TGTGCCAGCAGTTACAGGCTAGCGGGTGTCATGAACACCGGGGAGCTGTTTTTT.

V usage is TRBV7-2 and J usage is TRBJ2-7, with D unresolved. CDR1 is SGHTA and CDR2 is FQGNSA in the germline V gene. V was cut by 1 base and J by 4 bases, with 5 bases left in between. The CDR3 spans 12 residues. The CDR3 here is CASSLVGYEQYF. Here the CDR3 DNA reads TGTGCCAGCAGCTTAGTCGGGTACGAGCAGTACTTC.

The chain employs TRBV6-2 or TRBV6-3 and TRBJ2-3; 10 bases line up with TRBD2. Germline CDR1 is MNHEY and CDR2 is SVGEGT. This CDR3 contains 15 residues. V gave up 6 bases and J gave up 1 base; unmatched junction bases: 4. The CDR3 spells CASSPSGSGTDTQYF. Written as DNA, the CDR3 is TGTGCCAGCAGCCCTAGCGGGAGTGGCACAGATACGCAGTATTTT.

The chain links TRBV2 to TRBJ2-2; D might be TRBD2 (5 bases). CDR3 length: 13 residues. CDR1 is SNHLY and CDR2 is FYNNEI in the germline V gene. V was pared by 7 bases and J by 2 bases, with 8 bases between. Written as DNA, the CDR3 is TGTGCCAGCACTAGCCTCAACACCGGGGAGCTGTTTTTT. Translation: CASTSLNTGELFF.

This clone was detected only once. The V and J genes are TRBV3-1 (or the pseudogene TRBV3-2) and TRBJ1-5; D is unclear. Per the germline V gene, CDR1 is LGHDT and CDR2 is YNNKEL (reference sequence). CDR3 size: 15 residues. V was pared by 1 base and J by 1 base, with 8 bases between. CDR3 region: CASSQGWASNQPQHF. CDR3 nucleotides: TGTGCCAGCAGCCAAGGATGGGCCAGCAATCAGCCCCAGCATTTT.

This chain joins TRBV19 and TRBJ1-5; possibly TRBD1 for D (5 bases). Germline CDR1 is LNHDA and CDR2 is SQIVND (reference sequence). The germline V and J ends were trimmed by 6 bases and 5 bases, with 11 bases remaining between them. The CDR3 has 13 residues. As DNA, the CDR3 is TGTGCCAGTAGGGACAAGCCCTATCAGCCCCAGCATTTT. This sequence encodes CASRDKPYQPQHF.

A few counts support this clone. The chain has TRBV5-5 and TRBJ1-2, with D possibly TRBD1 on 6 matching bases. Germline V gene data show CDR1 as SGHKS and CDR2 as YYEKEE (reference sequence). With 3 bases removed from V and 5 bases from J, the gap between germline ends came to 11 bases. This CDR3 has 13 residues. CDR3 region: CASSYTGNYGYTF. For the CDR3, the DNA is TGTGCCAGCAGCTATACAGGGAATTATGGCTACACCTTC.

The chain combines TRBV28 with TRBJ1-1; 7 positions agree with TRBD1. V was clipped by 2 bases and J by 4 bases; unmatched bases: 4. This CDR3 region has 14 residues. Per germline, CDR1 MDHEN and CDR2 SYDVKM. The CDR3 nucleotides are TGTGCCAGCAGTTTAGAGGGGGCGCCCACTGAAGCTTTCTTT. Translated, it gives CASSLEGAPTEAFF.

The chain joins TRBV11-3 to TRBJ1-2; 9 bases line up with TRBD1. The CDR3 consists of 15 residues. CDR1 is SGHNT and CDR2 is YENEEA in the germline V gene. With V trimmed by 5 bases and J by 4 bases, 8 bases remained unmatched. The CDR3 region is CASSLQGAKGYGYTF. The CDR3, as DNA: TGTGCCAGCAGCCTACAGGGGGCGAAGGGCTATGGCTACACCTTC.

The V gene is TRBV6-1, the J gene TRBJ1-2; 7 bases fit TRBD1. Germline values: CDR1 MNHNS, CDR2 SASEGT. The trim removed 1 base at V and 4 bases at J, leaving 3 bases unmatched. The CDR3 is made up of 14 amino acids. The CDR3 sequence is CASSEVAGGYGYTF. CDR3 in DNA: TGTGCCAGCAGTGAAGTAGCAGGGGGCTATGGCTACACCTTC.